This TCR beta chain came from a study of blood T cell repertoires in COVID-19. At the level of the study: Acute and convalescent COVID-19 specimens originated in the United States, Italy and Spain. T cells, B-cell-depleted T cells, or PBMCs provided the cDNA or gDNA that served as material.

Authors' analysis steps: Reference gene primer amplification yielded estimated nucleated cell counts. Some clones are missing from TCRdb's copy, which holds only in-frame ones; the method was immunoSEQ multiplex PCR. V, J and clone size are taken as reported in that table, and D and trimming were inferred from the DNA itself. The sample holds approximately 210,000 clones; roughly four fifths are singletons and the top ten take around 2.3%. Germline assignment: CDR1 SGHVS and CDR2 FQNEAQ. This CDR3 region has 14 residues. V was cut by 2 bases and J by 0 bases, with 7 bases left in between. This chain joins TRBV7-8 and TRBJ1-1; no clear D. This receptor was obtained from a woman aged 40 to 50 with active or convalescent COVID-19. The material sequenced was peripheral blood. The CDR3, as DNA: TGTGCCAGCAGCTTAATGGCCGTGAACACTGAAGCTTTCTTT. As protein: CASSLMAVNTEAFF.